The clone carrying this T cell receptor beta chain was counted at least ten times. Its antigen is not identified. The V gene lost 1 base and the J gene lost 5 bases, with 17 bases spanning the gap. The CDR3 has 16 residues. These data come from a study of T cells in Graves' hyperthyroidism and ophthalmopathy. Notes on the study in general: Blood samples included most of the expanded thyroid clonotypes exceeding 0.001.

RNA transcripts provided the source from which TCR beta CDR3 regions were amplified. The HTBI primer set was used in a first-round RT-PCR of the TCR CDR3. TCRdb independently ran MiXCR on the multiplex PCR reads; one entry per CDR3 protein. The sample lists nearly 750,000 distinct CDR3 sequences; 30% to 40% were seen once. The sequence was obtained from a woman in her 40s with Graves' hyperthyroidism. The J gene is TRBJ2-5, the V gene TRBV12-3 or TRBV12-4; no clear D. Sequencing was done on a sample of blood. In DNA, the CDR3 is TGTGCCAGCAGTTTAGGGTCCTGGTTTTTTCGCGAGACCCAGTACTTC. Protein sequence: CASSLGSWFFRETQYF.